Listed below are T cell receptor beta chains from one sample, sequenced in a study of T-cell memory formation after mild COVID-19. TCRdb itself ran the 5' RACE reads through MiXCR, one entry per CDR3 protein. The table shows 80,000 to 90,000 distinct CDR3 sequences, with around 27% occurring only once. The specimen sequenced was PBMCs or a T cell subset sorted from them (not recorded which). The receptor set was obtained from a man aged 18-30 years who had mild COVID-19 (a few samples of this study predate the infection). Cell type and time point are not known. Each CDR3 is given with its conserved first and last residue. A D gene is named only where the DNA matches it firmly. Where a row states a size, it is once, few, many or the class of an expanded clone; other rows omit it.

abundance: -
v_gene: TRBV11-2
j_gene: TRBJ2-7
d_gene: -
CDR3nt: TGTGCCACCCTCGATTCCCCGTACGAGCAGTACTTC
CDR3aa: CATLDSPYEQYF

abundance: -
v_gene: TRBV7-2
j_gene: TRBJ1-2
d_gene: TRBD1
CDR3nt: TGTGCCAGCAGCTTCGGGGACAGGGGCAACTATGGCTACACCTTC
CDR3aa: CASSFGDRGNYGYTF

abundance: many
v_gene: TRBV6-6
j_gene: TRBJ1-5
d_gene: TRBD1
CDR3nt: TGTGCCAGCAGCCCCCAGGGGGCTTGGGGCAATCAGCCCCAGCATTTT
CDR3aa: CASSPQGAWGNQPQHF

abundance: -
v_gene: TRBV7-9
j_gene: TRBJ2-5
d_gene: TRBD2
CDR3nt: TGTGCCAGCCGGGGAGGGGAACTTGAGACCCAGTACTTC
CDR3aa: CASRGGELETQYF

abundance: -
v_gene: TRBV4-1
j_gene: TRBJ1-2
d_gene: -
CDR3nt: TGCGCCAGCAGCCAAGATTGGGGGAGCTATGGCTACACCTTC
CDR3aa: CASSQDWGSYGYTF

abundance: -
v_gene: TRBV28
j_gene: TRBJ2-5
d_gene: TRBD2
CDR3nt: TGTGCCAGCAGTCGGAGACTAGCGGGGGCAGAGACCCAGTACTTC
CDR3aa: CASSRRLAGAETQYF

abundance: few
v_gene: TRBV7-9
j_gene: TRBJ2-2
d_gene: -
CDR3nt: TGTGCCAGCAGCGAGGAGGGCAGCATCACCGGGGAGCTGTTTTTT
CDR3aa: CASSEEGSITGELFF

abundance: -
v_gene: TRBV4-3
j_gene: TRBJ2-6
d_gene: -
CDR3nt: TGCGCCAGCAGCCAAGGCAACAGTCCCTCTGGGGCCAACGTCCTGACTTTC
CDR3aa: CASSQGNSPSGANVLTF

abundance: -
v_gene: TRBV7-6
j_gene: TRBJ2-2
d_gene: -
CDR3nt: TGTGCCAGCAGCTTCTCTGGCGGGGTCACCGGGGAGCTGTTTTTT
CDR3aa: CASSFSGGVTGELFF

abundance: -
v_gene: TRBV24-1
j_gene: TRBJ1-1
d_gene: -
CDR3nt: TGTGCCACCAGTGGGGATTCAGGAACTGAAGCTTTCTTT
CDR3aa: CATSGDSGTEAFF

abundance: once
v_gene: TRBV2
j_gene: TRBJ2-3
d_gene: -
CDR3nt: TGTGCCAGCAGTGAATTTCCTAGCGGCACAGATACGCAGTATTTT
CDR3aa: CASSEFPSGTDTQYF

abundance: -
v_gene: TRBV6-5
j_gene: TRBJ1-1
d_gene: TRBD1
CDR3nt: TGTGCCAGCAGTTACTTAGGACAGGGTGAGGCTTTCTTT
CDR3aa: CASSYLGQGEAFF

abundance: -
v_gene: TRBV20-1
j_gene: TRBJ1-5
d_gene: TRBD1
CDR3nt: TGCAGTGCTCAGGGGGACAGCAATCAGCCCCAGCATTTT
CDR3aa: CSAQGDSNQPQHF

abundance: few
v_gene: TRBV7-9
j_gene: TRBJ1-2
d_gene: -
CDR3nt: TGTGCCAGCAGCTTATTGGCGGGGGACCTTCCCGGTGGCTACACCTTC
CDR3aa: CASSLLAGDLPGGYTF

abundance: few
v_gene: TRBV28
j_gene: TRBJ1-1
d_gene: -
CDR3nt: TGTGCCAGCAGTACCCAGGGGCTCTTCCTCGAAGCTTTCTTT
CDR3aa: CASSTQGLFLEAFF

abundance: -
v_gene: TRBV5-1
j_gene: TRBJ1-2
d_gene: -
CDR3nt: TGCGCCAGCAGCTCAGAAGGGGGACCTGGAGAAGGCTACACCTTC
CDR3aa: CASSSEGGPGEGYTF

abundance: many
v_gene: TRBV4-3
j_gene: TRBJ2-1
d_gene: -
CDR3nt: TGCGCCAGCAGCCCAGGGACCGCGAGGTACAATGAGCAGTTCTTC
CDR3aa: CASSPGTARYNEQFF

abundance: few
v_gene: TRBV19
j_gene: TRBJ1-2
d_gene: -
CDR3nt: TGTGCCAGTAGTATCACAGGGTCGAGGATCTACGGCTACACCTTC
CDR3aa: CASSITGSRIYGYTF

abundance: -
v_gene: TRBV29-1
j_gene: TRBJ2-1
d_gene: TRBD2
CDR3nt: TGCAGCGTTGACTCGCGGGGGACGTTAAATGAGCAGTTCTTC
CDR3aa: CSVDSRGTLNEQFF

abundance: -
v_gene: TRBV20-1
j_gene: TRBJ2-2
d_gene: -
CDR3nt: TGCAGTGCTAGAAAGGTCACCGGGGAGCTGTTTTTT
CDR3aa: CSARKVTGELFF

abundance: -
v_gene: TRBV5-1
j_gene: TRBJ1-1
d_gene: -
CDR3nt: TGCGCCAGCAATGAAGGAAGGGGGTCTACTGAAGCTTTCTTT
CDR3aa: CASNEGRGSTEAFF

abundance: -
v_gene: TRBV7-9
j_gene: TRBJ2-5
d_gene: -
CDR3nt: TGTGCCAGCAGCGGGGAATCCCTGCCCATGGGCCAAGAGACCCAGTACTTC
CDR3aa: CASSGESLPMGQETQYF

abundance: -
v_gene: TRBV20-1
j_gene: TRBJ1-2
d_gene: -
CDR3nt: TGCAGGCTGGGGAGTCCTGGCTACACCTTC
CDR3aa: CRLGSPGYTF

abundance: -
v_gene: TRBV27
j_gene: TRBJ2-3
d_gene: -
CDR3nt: TGTGCCAGCAGTTTCCCCCCCAGCGGTCGAAACACAGATACGCAGTATTTT
CDR3aa: CASSFPPSGRNTDTQYF

abundance: few
v_gene: TRBV4-2
j_gene: TRBJ1-1
d_gene: -
CDR3nt: TGTGCCAGCAGCCCGGCCGGGGGGGACACTGAAGCTTTCTTT
CDR3aa: CASSPAGGDTEAFF

abundance: -
v_gene: TRBV2
j_gene: TRBJ2-1
d_gene: -
CDR3nt: TGTGCCACACCGCGGGACACCTACAATGAGCAGTTCTTC
CDR3aa: CATPRDTYNEQFF

abundance: few
v_gene: TRBV7-8
j_gene: TRBJ1-5
d_gene: -
CDR3nt: TGTGCCAGCAGCCGCCTAGGGGGGGGGATTATCAATCAGCCCCAGCATTTT
CDR3aa: CASSRLGGGIINQPQHF

abundance: -
v_gene: TRBV5-1
j_gene: TRBJ1-1
d_gene: -
CDR3nt: TGCGCCAGCAGCTCGCCTGGAATGAACACTGAAGCTTTCTTT
CDR3aa: CASSSPGMNTEAFF

abundance: -
v_gene: TRBV18
j_gene: TRBJ2-1
d_gene: TRBD2
CDR3nt: TGTGCCAGCTCATCTAAGCGGGGGAGCTTCGATGAGCAGTTCTTC
CDR3aa: CASSSKRGSFDEQFF

abundance: -
v_gene: TRBV6-5
j_gene: TRBJ1-6
d_gene: -
CDR3nt: TGTGCCAGCAGACTTTCGCCGTCAGACTATAATTCACCCCTCCACTTT
CDR3aa: CASRLSPSDYNSPLHF

abundance: few
v_gene: TRBV20-1
j_gene: TRBJ1-2
d_gene: TRBD1
CDR3nt: TGCAGTGCTAGAGTGGGGACAGTGAATGGCTACACCTTC
CDR3aa: CSARVGTVNGYTF

abundance: -
v_gene: TRBV7-6
j_gene: TRBJ2-3
d_gene: -
CDR3nt: TGTGCCAGCAGCAGGGGGGAGGATACGCAGTATTTT
CDR3aa: CASSRGEDTQYF

abundance: -
v_gene: TRBV4-3
j_gene: TRBJ1-6
d_gene: -
CDR3nt: TGCGCCAGCAGCCACCACCTTTCGACAGTGGAGTTTTCACCCCTCCACTTT
CDR3aa: CASSHHLSTVEFSPLHF

abundance: once
v_gene: TRBV7-8
j_gene: TRBJ2-7
d_gene: TRBD2
CDR3nt: TGTGCCAGCAGCCCTACCGGGCGGGGGGCCTACGAGCAGTACTTC
CDR3aa: CASSPTGRGAYEQYF

abundance: few
v_gene: TRBV7-9
j_gene: TRBJ2-3
d_gene: TRBD2
CDR3nt: TGTGCCAGCAGCGCCGGGACTAGCGGGGGTCAACGCACAGATACGCAGTATTTT
CDR3aa: CASSAGTSGGQRTDTQYF

abundance: -
v_gene: TRBV20-1
j_gene: TRBJ1-1
d_gene: TRBD1
CDR3nt: TGCAGTGCCAGGGGGCAGGGCACTGAAGCTTTCTTT
CDR3aa: CSARGQGTEAFF

abundance: -
v_gene: TRBV2
j_gene: TRBJ1-2
d_gene: -
CDR3nt: TGTGCCAGCAGCCCGGGGAGCGTAGGCTACACCTTC
CDR3aa: CASSPGSVGYTF

abundance: -
v_gene: TRBV5-5
j_gene: TRBJ1-2
d_gene: -
CDR3nt: TGTGCCAGCAGCTTACATCAGGGATGGGATGGCTACACCTTC
CDR3aa: CASSLHQGWDGYTF

abundance: -
v_gene: TRBV28
j_gene: TRBJ2-1
d_gene: TRBD1
CDR3nt: TGTGCCAGCAGTCCGCCGACAGGGTGGAATGAGCAGTTCTTC
CDR3aa: CASSPPTGWNEQFF

abundance: once
v_gene: TRBV9
j_gene: TRBJ2-4
d_gene: TRBD1
CDR3nt: TGTGCCAGCAGCGCCGGGACAGGGAGGGTCGGTAGAGACATTCAGTACTTC
CDR3aa: CASSAGTGRVGRDIQYF

abundance: many
v_gene: TRBV7-6
j_gene: TRBJ2-3
d_gene: TRBD1
CDR3nt: TGTGCCAGCAGTCAGGACAGGGGGCTGGCAGATACGCAGTATTTT
CDR3aa: CASSQDRGLADTQYF

abundance: few
v_gene: TRBV6-5
j_gene: TRBJ1-2
d_gene: -
CDR3nt: TGTGCCAGCAGAATGGGGAGATTATGGGGCTACACCTTC
CDR3aa: CASRMGRLWGYTF

abundance: -
v_gene: TRBV7-2
j_gene: TRBJ2-1
d_gene: TRBD1
CDR3nt: TGTGCCAGCAGCTTAGGGGGCCAGGGGGCGAATGAGCAGTTCTTC
CDR3aa: CASSLGGQGANEQFF

abundance: few
v_gene: TRBV27
j_gene: TRBJ1-1
d_gene: TRBD1
CDR3nt: TGTGCCAGCAGTCTACAGGGGCGATACACTGAAGCTTTCTTT
CDR3aa: CASSLQGRYTEAFF

abundance: -
v_gene: TRBV9
j_gene: TRBJ1-2
d_gene: -
CDR3nt: TGTGCCAGCAGCGTAGGGAGGCAGGGGTTCTATGGCTACACCTTC
CDR3aa: CASSVGRQGFYGYTF

abundance: -
v_gene: TRBV4-1
j_gene: TRBJ2-3
d_gene: -
CDR3nt: TGCGCCAGCAGCCAAGATCCGACACTAGGCCAGAGCACAGATACGCAGTATTTT
CDR3aa: CASSQDPTLGQSTDTQYF

abundance: many
v_gene: TRBV7-9
j_gene: TRBJ1-5
d_gene: -
CDR3nt: TGTGCCAGCAGTTTGGGGAATCAGCCCCAGCATTTT
CDR3aa: CASSLGNQPQHF

abundance: -
v_gene: TRBV3-1
j_gene: TRBJ2-3
d_gene: TRBD2
CDR3nt: TGTGCCAGCAGCCAAGGGCGGGGGGCAGATACGCAGTATTTT
CDR3aa: CASSQGRGADTQYF

abundance: few
v_gene: TRBV4-3
j_gene: TRBJ2-1
d_gene: TRBD1
CDR3nt: TGCGCCAGCAGCCAAACCCGGACAGGGGGCGCCTACAATGAGCAGTTCTTC
CDR3aa: CASSQTRTGGAYNEQFF

abundance: -
v_gene: TRBV4-1
j_gene: TRBJ2-5
d_gene: -
CDR3nt: TGCGCCAGCAGCCAAGATGAGACACCCGAAGAGACCCAGTACTTC
CDR3aa: CASSQDETPEETQYF